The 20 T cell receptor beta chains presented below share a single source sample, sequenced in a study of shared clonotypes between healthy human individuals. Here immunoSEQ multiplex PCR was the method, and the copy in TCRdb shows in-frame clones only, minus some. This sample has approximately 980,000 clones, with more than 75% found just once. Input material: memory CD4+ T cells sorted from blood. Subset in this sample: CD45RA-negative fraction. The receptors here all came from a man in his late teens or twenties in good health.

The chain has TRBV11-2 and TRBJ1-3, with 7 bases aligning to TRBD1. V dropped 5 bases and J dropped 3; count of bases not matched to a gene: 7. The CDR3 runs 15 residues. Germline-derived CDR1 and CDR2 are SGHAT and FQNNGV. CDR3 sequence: CASSPDRAIGNTIYF. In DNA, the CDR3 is TGTGCCAGCAGCCCAGACAGGGCCATTGGAAACACCATATATTTT.

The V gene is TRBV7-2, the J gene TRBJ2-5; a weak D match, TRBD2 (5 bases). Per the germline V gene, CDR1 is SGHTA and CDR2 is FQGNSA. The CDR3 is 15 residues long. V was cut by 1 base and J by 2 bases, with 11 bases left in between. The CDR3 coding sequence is TGTGCCAGCAGCTTAGTAAGAGGGAGTCAAGAGACCCAGTACTTC. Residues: CASSLVRGSQETQYF.

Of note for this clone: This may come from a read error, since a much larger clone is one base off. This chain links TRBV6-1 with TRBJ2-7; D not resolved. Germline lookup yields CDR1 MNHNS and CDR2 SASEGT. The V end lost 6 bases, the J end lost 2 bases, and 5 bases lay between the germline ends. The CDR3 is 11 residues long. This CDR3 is CASSSAYEQYF. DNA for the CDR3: TGTGCCAGCAGCTCCGCCTACGAGCAGTACTTC.

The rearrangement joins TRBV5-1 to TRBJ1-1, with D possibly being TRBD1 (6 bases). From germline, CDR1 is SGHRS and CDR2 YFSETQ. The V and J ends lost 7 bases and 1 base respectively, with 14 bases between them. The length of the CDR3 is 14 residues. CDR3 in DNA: TGCGCCAGCGCCCTCGGGGGGGCGAACACTGAAGCTTTCTTT. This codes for CASALGGANTEAFF.

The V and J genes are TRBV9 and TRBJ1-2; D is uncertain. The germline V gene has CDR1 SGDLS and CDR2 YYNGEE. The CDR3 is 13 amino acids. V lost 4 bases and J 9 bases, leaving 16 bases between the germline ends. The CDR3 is CASSNSALGRYTF. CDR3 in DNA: TGTGCCAGCAGCAATTCGGCCCTAGGACGCTACACCTTC.

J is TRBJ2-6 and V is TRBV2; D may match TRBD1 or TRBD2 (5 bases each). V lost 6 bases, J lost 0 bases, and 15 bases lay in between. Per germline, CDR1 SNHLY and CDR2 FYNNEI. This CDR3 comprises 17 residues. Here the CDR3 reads CASRKRDGSSGANVLTF. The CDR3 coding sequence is TGTGCCAGCAGAAAGAGGGACGGAAGCTCTGGGGCCAACGTCCTGACTTTC.

The CDR3 region has the DNA TGCGCCAGCAGCTTCACGGAACAAGAGACCCAGTACTTC. It encodes CASSFTEQETQYF. The rearrangement uses TRBV5-1 and TRBJ2-5, with unresolved D. The CDR3 extends over 13 amino acids. Trimming stripped 2 bases from V and 2 bases from J, with 7 bases between. CDR1 SGHRS and CDR2 YFSETQ come from the germline V gene.

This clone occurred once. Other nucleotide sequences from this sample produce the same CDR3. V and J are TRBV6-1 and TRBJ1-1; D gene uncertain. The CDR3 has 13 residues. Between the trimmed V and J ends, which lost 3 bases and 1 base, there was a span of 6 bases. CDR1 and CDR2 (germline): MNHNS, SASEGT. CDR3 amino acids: CASSDTQNTEAFF. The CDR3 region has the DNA TGTGCCAGCAGTGATACCCAGAACACTGAAGCTTTCTTT.

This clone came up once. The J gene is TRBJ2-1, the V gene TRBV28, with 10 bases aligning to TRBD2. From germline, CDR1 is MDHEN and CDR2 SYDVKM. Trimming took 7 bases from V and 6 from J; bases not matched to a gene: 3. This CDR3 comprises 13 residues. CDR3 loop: CASTASGGNEQFF. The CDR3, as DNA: TGTGCCAGCACGGCTAGCGGGGGCAATGAGCAGTTCTTC.

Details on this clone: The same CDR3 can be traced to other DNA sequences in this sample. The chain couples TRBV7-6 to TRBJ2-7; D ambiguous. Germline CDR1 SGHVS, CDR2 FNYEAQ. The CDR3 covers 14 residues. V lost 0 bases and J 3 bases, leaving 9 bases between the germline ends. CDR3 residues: CASSLAGSSYEQYF. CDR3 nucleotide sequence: TGTGCCAGCAGCTTAGCAGGTAGTAGCTACGAGCAGTACTTC.

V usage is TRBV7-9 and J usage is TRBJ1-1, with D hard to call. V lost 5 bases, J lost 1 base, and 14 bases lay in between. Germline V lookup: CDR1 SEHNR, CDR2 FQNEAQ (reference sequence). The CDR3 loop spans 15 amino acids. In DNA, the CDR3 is TGTGCCAGCAGCCCCCCCGGGCGTACGAACACTGAAGCTTTCTTT. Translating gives CASSPPGRTNTEAFF.

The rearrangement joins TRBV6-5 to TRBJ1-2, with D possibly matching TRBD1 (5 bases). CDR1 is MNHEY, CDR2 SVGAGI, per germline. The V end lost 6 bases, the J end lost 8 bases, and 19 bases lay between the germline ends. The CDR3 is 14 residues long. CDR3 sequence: CASRARGAPGGYTF. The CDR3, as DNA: TGTGCCAGCAGGGCGCGGGGTGCCCCAGGGGGCTACACCTTC.

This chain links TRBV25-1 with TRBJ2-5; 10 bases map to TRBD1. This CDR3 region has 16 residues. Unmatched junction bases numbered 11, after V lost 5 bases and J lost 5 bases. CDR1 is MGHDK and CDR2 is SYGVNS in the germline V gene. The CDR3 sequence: CASSITGTGDRETQYF. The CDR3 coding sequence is TGTGCCAGCAGTATCACCGGGACAGGGGATCGGGAGACCCAGTACTTC.

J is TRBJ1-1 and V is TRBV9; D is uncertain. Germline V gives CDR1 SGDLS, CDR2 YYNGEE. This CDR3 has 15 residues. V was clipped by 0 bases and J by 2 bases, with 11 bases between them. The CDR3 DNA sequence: TGTGCCAGCAGCGTAGTACCCACAGCTAACACTGAAGCTTTCTTT. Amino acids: CASSVVPTANTEAFF.

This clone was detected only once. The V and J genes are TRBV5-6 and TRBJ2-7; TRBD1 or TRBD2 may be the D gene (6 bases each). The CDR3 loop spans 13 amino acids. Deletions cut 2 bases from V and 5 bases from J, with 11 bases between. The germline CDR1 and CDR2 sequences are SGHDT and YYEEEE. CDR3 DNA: TGTGCCAGCAGCTTCTTCGGGGGCAACGAGCAGTACTTC. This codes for CASSFFGGNEQYF.

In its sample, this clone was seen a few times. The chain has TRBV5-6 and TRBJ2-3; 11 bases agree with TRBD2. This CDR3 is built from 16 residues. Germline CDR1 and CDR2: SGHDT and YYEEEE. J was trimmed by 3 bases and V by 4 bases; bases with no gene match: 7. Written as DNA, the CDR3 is TGTGCCAGCAGCCCCGAACTAGCGGGAGTAACAGATACGCAGTATTTT. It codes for CASSPELAGVTDTQYF.

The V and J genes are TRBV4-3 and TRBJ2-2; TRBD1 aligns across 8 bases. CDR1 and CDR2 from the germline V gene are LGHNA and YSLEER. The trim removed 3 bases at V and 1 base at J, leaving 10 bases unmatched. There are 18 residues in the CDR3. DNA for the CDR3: TGCGCCAGCAGCCAGCCCGGACAGGGTAGGGTGAACACCGGGGAGCTGTTTTTT. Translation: CASSQPGQGRVNTGELFF.

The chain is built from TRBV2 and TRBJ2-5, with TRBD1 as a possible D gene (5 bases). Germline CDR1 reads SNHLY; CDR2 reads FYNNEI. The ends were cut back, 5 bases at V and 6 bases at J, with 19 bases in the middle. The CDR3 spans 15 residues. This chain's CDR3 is CASSLTYDSWQTQYF. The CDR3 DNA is TGTGCCAGCAGTCTAACCTACGACAGTTGGCAGACCCAGTACTTC.

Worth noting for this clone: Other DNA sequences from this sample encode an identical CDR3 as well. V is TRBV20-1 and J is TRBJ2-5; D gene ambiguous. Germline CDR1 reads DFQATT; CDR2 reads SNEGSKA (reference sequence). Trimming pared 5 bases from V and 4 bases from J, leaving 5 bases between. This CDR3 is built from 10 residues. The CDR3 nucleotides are TGCAGTGCTGCCGGAGAGACCCAGTACTTC. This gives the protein CSAAGETQYF.

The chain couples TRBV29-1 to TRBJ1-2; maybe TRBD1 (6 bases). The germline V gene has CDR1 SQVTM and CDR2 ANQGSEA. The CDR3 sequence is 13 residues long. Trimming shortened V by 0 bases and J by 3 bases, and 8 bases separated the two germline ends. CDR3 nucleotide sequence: TGCAGCGTTGAAGACAGGGGCGACTATGGCTACACCTTC. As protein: CSVEDRGDYGYTF.